Sequencing of this T cell receptor beta chain was carried out in a study of blood T cells in healthy people across ages. Trimming stripped 2 bases from V and 3 bases from J, with 14 bases between. Per the germline V gene, CDR1 is MNHEY and CDR2 is SVGAGI. This CDR3 contains 15 residues. Alongside a J-beta primer mix, a sample-barcoded 5' primer served in a second PCR lasting about 7 to 12 cycles. MiXCR was run by TCRdb on the 5' RACE reads, yielding one entry per CDR3 protein. The sample has roughly 2 million distinct CDR3 sequences, around half seen once. This clonotype originated in a woman aged 40 to 50 in good health. This sequence joins TRBV6-5 and TRBJ2-7; D is uncertain. Source material: blood. In DNA form, the CDR3 reads TGTGCCAGCAGTTACAATCGCGGCCCGGGCTACGAGCAGTACTTC. Amino acids: CASSYNRGPGYEQYF.